This T cell receptor beta chain stems from a study of identical twins. The study's findings and limits: Among out-of-frame alpha sequences shared by twins, low generation probability occurred in excess. Out-of-frame beta chain sequences displayed weaker excess sharing between twins. Zero-insertion analyses could be partly confounded by invariant MAIT and iNKT cells.

The CDR3 length is 12 residues. This clonotype was found a few times. What it binds is unknown. MiXCR, applied by TCRdb to the 5' RACE reads, yields one record per CDR3 protein. The table includes roughly 470,000 distinct CDR3 sequences, approximately 15% detected once. The donors were all healthy and Caucasian. This sample was also put to use in a study of yellow fever vaccine responses in identical twins.

The chain is built from TRBV21-1 and TRBJ1-4; the D segment call TRBD1 is taken from the table without a DNA check. TRBV21-1 constitutes a pseudogene. The clonotype originates from a woman in her late teens or twenties in good health. The sample taken for sequencing was CD4+ T cells sorted from blood. The DNA of the CDR3 is TGTGCCAGCAGCAAACCTGCCGGGAAACTGTTTTTT. Its protein is CASSKPAGKLFF.